This T cell receptor beta chain was captured in a study of PD-L1 blockade in urothelial cancer. Study-wide results and limits: When measured at 3 weeks, tumor-associated blood clones expanded more in durable-benefit patients.

The CDR3 covers 16 residues. Germline CDR1 MNHEY, CDR2 SVGAGI. The V end was cut by 0 bases, the J end by 1 base, with 13 bases between. With respect to this clone: The antigen is undetermined.

PCRs each included synthetic TCR analog templates spiked in. The method was immunoSEQ multiplex PCR; TCRdb's version includes in-frame clones alone and lacks a portion of them. Of approximately 72,000 clones listed, roughly 86% are singletons. The time point: pretreatment peripheral blood. The patients had locally advanced or metastatic urothelial carcinoma. The TCR was taken from a man aged 55 to 70 with urothelial cancer. The sample in question was PBMCs, obtained around atezolizumab (anti-PD-L1) treatment. This chain connects TRBV6-5 to TRBJ2-7; D is possibly TRBD1 (6 bases). The CDR3 DNA reads as TGTGCCAGCAGTTACTCAGGACAGTATGCATCCTACGAGCAGTACTTC. It specifies CASSYSGQYASYEQYF.